What follows is one TCR beta chain and its context. Study processing details: Reference gene primers were amplified, and this amplification served to estimate nucleated cell counts. Profiled with immunoSEQ multiplex PCR; TCRdb holds only in-frame clones, not every one. That table furnishes V, J and clone size, whereas the DNA furnished D and trimming. The sample has 200,000 to 300,000 clones; around 84% are singletons. The data were obtained in a study of blood T cell repertoires in COVID-19. Germline V gene data show CDR1 as SEHNR and CDR2 as FQNEAQ (reference sequence). The CDR3 loop spans 15 amino acids. V lost 4 bases and J 3 bases, leaving 13 bases between the germline ends.

The sequencing sample was made of peripheral blood. The V call is TRBV7-9, the J call TRBJ1-5, with D unresolved. The receptor comes from a young woman with acute or convalescent COVID-19. The CDR3 coding sequence is TGTGCCAGCAGCTCTATCTCGACTGTCAATCAGCCCCAGCATTTT. Its translation: CASSSISTVNQPQHF.